The rows below give T cell receptor beta chains drawn from one sample of a study of cytotoxic CD8 clonotypes in ibrutinib-treated CLL. Sequencing used immunoSEQ multiplex PCR; TCRdb keeps in-frame clones, though not all of them. This sample yields about 63,000 clones, of which less than 75% are seen a single time; over 12% belongs to the top ten. The sequencing here drew on PBMCs, taken after 12 months of ibrutinib treatment. Every receptor here comes from a human donor with chronic lymphocytic leukemia. CDR3s include the opening cysteine and the closing phenylalanine or tryptophan. A D gene is named only where the DNA matches it firmly. Only some rows state a clone size, as once, few, many or a class for expanded clones.

CDR3 length,J gene,D gene,clone size,V gene,CDR3 DNA,CDR3 protein
17,TRBJ2-6,TRBD1,.,TRBV5-1,TGCGCCAGCAGCTTTGGGACAGGGTGGTCTGGGGCCAACGTCCTGACTTTC,CASSFGTGWSGANVLTF
14,TRBJ1-5,.,.,TRBV19,TGTGCCAGTTGCAGCTACGGGGGCAATCAGCCCCAGCATTTT,CASCSYGGNQPQHF
15,TRBJ2-2,TRBD1,.,TRBV6-5,TGTGCCAGCAGTCTGGACAGGGTTAACACCGGGGAGCTGTTTTTT,CASSLDRVNTGELFF
13,TRBJ2-7,TRBD2,.,TRBV29-1,TGCAGCGTCGGGAGCGGGAGGGCCTACGAGCAGTACTTC,CSVGSGRAYEQYF
12,TRBJ2-5,.,.,TRBV9,TGTGCCAGCAGCCGTTACGGGAAGACCCAGTACTTC,CASSRYGKTQYF
15,TRBJ1-6,.,few,TRBV9,TGTGCCAGCAGCGCTTTGGTCGGGTTCGATTCACCCCTCCACTTT,CASSALVGFDSPLHF
16,TRBJ2-2,TRBD1,.,TRBV11-3,TGTGCCAGCAGCTCCACACAGGGGGCGAACACCGGGGAGCTGTTTTTT,CASSSTQGANTGELFF
14,TRBJ1-6,.,.,TRBV15,TGTGCCACCAGCAGAGAGGGGGCGTATTCACCCCTCCACTTT,CATSREGAYSPLHF
14,TRBJ1-2,.,once,TRBV10-1,TGCGCCAGCAGATCCTCGGGGGCCGGCTATGGCTACACCTTC,CASRSSGAGYGYTF
15,TRBJ2-1,.,few,TRBV7-6,TGTGCCAGCAGCTTAGGAGCGGGTATATACAATGAGCAGTTCTTC,CASSLGAGIYNEQFF
11,TRBJ1-2,.,.,TRBV20-1,TGCAGTGCTAGCCTGGGCGGTGGCTACACCTTC,CSASLGGGYTF
13,TRBJ2-5,.,few,TRBV30,TGTGCCTGGAGCGCATTGTCGGGAGAGACCCAGTACTTC,CAWSALSGETQYF
18,TRBJ1-2,.,.,TRBV9,TGTGCCAGCAGCGCAGGAAGACAGCCACTCTTGGGGGACTATGGCTACACCTTC,CASSAGRQPLLGDYGYTF
9,TRBJ1-5,.,.,TRBV14,TGTGCCAGAGAGGACGCCCAGCATTTT,CAREDAQHF
14,TRBJ2-1,.,.,TRBV6-4,TGTGCCAGCAGTGAAAGGACAGCTTGGGGTGAGCAGTTCTTC,CASSERTAWGEQFF
14,TRBJ1-5,.,.,TRBV27,TGTGCCACGTCATGGGATAGCGGCAATCAGCCCCAGCATTTT,CATSWDSGNQPQHF
14,TRBJ2-5,TRBD1,.,TRBV5-8,TGTGCCAGCAGCACTGGACAGGGGAGAGAGACCCAGTACTTC,CASSTGQGRETQYF
13,TRBJ2-1,.,.,TRBV27,TGTGCCAGCAGTTTAGACAGTAACAATGAGCAGTTCTTC,CASSLDSNNEQFF
15,TRBJ2-1,.,once,TRBV15,TGTGCCACCAGCAGAGTTGGTGGGGGATTGGATGAGCAGTTCTTC,CATSRVGGGLDEQFF
17,TRBJ2-1,TRBD1,.,TRBV4-2,TGTGCCAGCAGCCAAGATCGACAGGGGGTTGAGGGCAATGAGCAGTTCTTC,CASSQDRQGVEGNEQFF
14,TRBJ1-1,.,.,TRBV27,TGTGCCAGCTCACTGGACCGGGGGGGCGCAGCAGCTTTCTTT,CASSLDRGGAAAFF
13,TRBJ1-2,.,.,TRBV7-9,TGTGCCAGCAGCTTAGATGCGGGGTTTGGCTACACCTTC,CASSLDAGFGYTF
16,TRBJ2-7,TRBD1,.,TRBV5-6,TGTGCCAGCAGCTTGTTGGGACAGGGGGAGGCCTACGAGCAGTACTTC,CASSLLGQGEAYEQYF
14,TRBJ1-6,TRBD1,.,TRBV6-6,TGTGCCAGCAGGGTACAGGGGAAAAGTTCACCCCTCCACTTT,CASRVQGKSSPLHF
15,TRBJ1-2,TRBD1,few,TRBV29-1,TGCAGCGTGGAGGGGACAGGGCATCGGGACTATGGCTACACCTTC,CSVEGTGHRDYGYTF
13,TRBJ2-3,.,.,TRBV18,TGTGCCAGCTCACCCGAACCTACAGATACGCAGTATTTT,CASSPEPTDTQYF
14,TRBJ1-1,.,few,TRBV11-2,TGTGCCAGCAGCTTGACGTATGCGGCCACTGAAGCTTTCTTT,CASSLTYAATEAFF
12,TRBJ1-4,.,medium-sized,TRBV27,TGTGCCAGCAGTTTAAACGGGGAATTACTGTTTTTT,CASSLNGELLFF
15,TRBJ2-2,.,.,TRBV9,TGTGCCAGCAGCGTGTCCTTGTCGTTAACCGGGGAGCTGTTTTTT,CASSVSLSLTGELFF
15,TRBJ1-5,TRBD1,few,TRBV7-9,TGTGCCAGCAGCCCCACCGGGACAGGGAACCAGCCCCAGCATTTT,CASSPTGTGNQPQHF
14,TRBJ2-7,TRBD2,few,TRBV2,TGTGCCAGCAAACCCGGGACTAGCCGCTACGAGCAGTACTTC,CASKPGTSRYEQYF
16,TRBJ1-3,.,.,TRBV5-8,TGTGCCAGCAGCTACAGGTTCAAGGCGGCTGGAAACACCATATATTTT,CASSYRFKAAGNTIYF
14,TRBJ1-1,.,.,TRBV7-9,TGTGCCAGCAGCTTAGGCAGCAGAAACACTGAAGCTTTCTTT,CASSLGSRNTEAFF
11,TRBJ2-1,TRBD2,.,TRBV6-5,TGTGCCAGCAGTTACCGGGAGGCGCAGTTCTTC,CASSYREAQFF
13,TRBJ1-1,.,few,TRBV7-9,TGTGCCAGCAGCTGGACAGTGAACACTGAAGCTTTCTTT,CASSWTVNTEAFF
15,TRBJ2-3,.,.,TRBV27,TGTGCCAGCAGTTTTTTGCAGCCGATGGGGGATACGCAGTATTTT,CASSFLQPMGDTQYF
16,TRBJ1-5,.,.,TRBV5-6,TGTGCCAGCAGCTTGTTTGGGGGTGGGAACAATCAGCCCCAGCATTTT,CASSLFGGGNNQPQHF
16,TRBJ2-5,.,.,TRBV14,TGTGCCAGCAGCCAAAGGAGGCAGCTAGGTTGGGAGACCCAGTACTTC,CASSQRRQLGWETQYF
14,TRBJ1-1,.,.,TRBV5-1,TGCGCCAGCAGCTTGGGTATAGGGAACACTGAAGCTTTCTTT,CASSLGIGNTEAFF
14,TRBJ1-2,.,few,TRBV2,TGTGCCAGCAGTCCCGGACAGATTAACTATGGCTACACCTTC,CASSPGQINYGYTF
15,TRBJ2-5,.,once,TRBV9,TGTGCCAGCAGCGTAGAAGCGGGCCTTGGGGAGACCCAGTACTTC,CASSVEAGLGETQYF
16,TRBJ1-4,.,.,TRBV29-1,TGCAGCGTTGCATCCAGAGGGCTTGCAACTAATGAAAAACTGTTTTTT,CSVASRGLATNEKLFF
14,TRBJ1-2,.,.,TRBV7-8,TGTGCCAGCAGCATTGGACACCAAGGGTATGGCTACACCTTC,CASSIGHQGYGYTF
15,TRBJ1-5,.,.,TRBV11-2,TGTGCCAGCAGCTTAGTCCCAGGAAAAAATCAGCCCCAGCATTTT,CASSLVPGKNQPQHF
11,TRBJ2-7,.,.,TRBV28,TGTGCCAGCAGTCCACTGAACGAGCAGTACTTC,CASSPLNEQYF